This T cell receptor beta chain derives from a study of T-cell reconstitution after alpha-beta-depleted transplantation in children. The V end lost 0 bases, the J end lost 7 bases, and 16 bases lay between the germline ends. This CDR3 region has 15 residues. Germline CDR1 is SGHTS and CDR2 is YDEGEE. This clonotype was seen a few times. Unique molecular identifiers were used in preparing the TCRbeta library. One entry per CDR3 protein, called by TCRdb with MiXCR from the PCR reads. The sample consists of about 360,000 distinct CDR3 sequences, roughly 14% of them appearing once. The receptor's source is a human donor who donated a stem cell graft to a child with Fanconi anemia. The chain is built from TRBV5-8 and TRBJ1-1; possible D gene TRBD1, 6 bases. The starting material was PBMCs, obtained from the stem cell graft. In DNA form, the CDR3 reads TGTGCCAGCAGCTTGGGTCAAGGGGGTGACAGTGAAGCTTTCTTT. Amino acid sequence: CASSLGQGGDSEAFF.